Described below is a single TCR beta chain sequence and its context. Using immunoSEQ multiplex PCR, the repertoire was profiled, and TCRdb retains in-frame clones only, with some absent. The profile shows 170,000 or so clones, roughly 83% of them singletons. The sample belongs to a study of blood T cell repertoires in COVID-19. The CDR3 is made up of 14 amino acids. The germline V gene encodes CDR1 SEHNR and CDR2 FQNEAQ (reference sequence). Trimming cost V 5 bases and J 0 bases, with 10 bases left between them. Sequencing was done on a sample of peripheral blood. The genes are TRBV7-9 and TRBJ1-1; D gene ambiguous. The receptor was isolated from a man between 18 and 29 years old with active or convalescent COVID-19. The CDR3 reads CASSLPLLNTEAFF. The CDR3, as DNA: TGTGCCAGCAGCCTACCCCTTTTGAACACTGAAGCTTTCTTT.